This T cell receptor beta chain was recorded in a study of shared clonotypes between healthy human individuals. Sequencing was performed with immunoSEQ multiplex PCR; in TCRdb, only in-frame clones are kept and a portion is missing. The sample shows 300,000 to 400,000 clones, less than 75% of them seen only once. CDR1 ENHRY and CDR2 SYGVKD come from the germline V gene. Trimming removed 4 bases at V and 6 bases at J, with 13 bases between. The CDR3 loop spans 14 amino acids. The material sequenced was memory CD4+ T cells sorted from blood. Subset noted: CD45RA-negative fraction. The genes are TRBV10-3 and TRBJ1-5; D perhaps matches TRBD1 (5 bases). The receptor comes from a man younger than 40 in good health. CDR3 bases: TGTGCCATCAGTGTGGGCAGGGTTGGTCAGCCCCAGCATTTT. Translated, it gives CAISVGRVGQPQHF.